This T cell receptor beta chain was captured in a study of regulatory T cells in long-lasting Graves disease. Time point of the sample: newly diagnosed GD, antithyroid drugs for less than 3 months. PBMC RNA was the source of the TCR library. CDR3 length: 17 amino acids. V was clipped by 0 bases and J by 0 bases, with 10 bases between them. Germline CDR1 SGHKS, CDR2 YYEKEE (reference sequence). For TCR beta, libraries came from iRepertoire HTBI primers and Arm-PCR of CDR3 regions. TCRdb processed the multiplex PCR reads anew with MiXCR; each CDR3 protein has one entry. The sample holds 350,000 to 400,000 distinct CDR3 sequences, roughly 16% seen once. These data also featured in a second study, about T cells in Graves' hyperthyroidism and ophthalmopathy.

The sequencing here drew on peripheral blood mononuclear cells (PBMCs), taken at new diagnosis, from a patient treated with antithyroid drugs. The gene calls are TRBV5-5 and TRBJ1-6, with TRBD1 as a possible D gene (5 bases). This receptor was obtained from a woman aged 18-29 years with Graves disease. The CDR3 spells CASSLARQSSYNSPLHF. As DNA, the CDR3 is TGTGCCAGCAGCTTGGCCCGACAGAGCTCCTATAATTCACCCCTCCACTTT.